The clone carrying this T cell receptor (beta chain) was found many times. Its specificity is unknown. The germline V gene encodes CDR1 MNHNY and CDR2 SVGAGI (reference sequence). Trimming cost V 2 bases and J 6 bases; bases outside gene matches: 7. The CDR3 totals 17 residues. The study excluded patients with uncontrolled infection, other autoimmune disease, pregnancy or lactation. On the basis of clinical symptoms, serum thyroxine and TRAb, thyroid ultrasound and orbital computed tomography, diagnoses were made. Amplification of TCR beta CDR3 regions used RNA as the template. With the HTBI primer set, the TCR CDR3 went through a first round of RT-PCR. TCRdb recomputed calls from the multiplex PCR reads with MiXCR, one row per CDR3 protein. This table holds some 570,000 distinct CDR3 sequences, 11% to 15% found once. This specimen belongs to a study of T cells in Graves' hyperthyroidism and ophthalmopathy. Study details: Before treatment of any kind, peripheral blood was taken at initial diagnosis.

Study-wide results and limits: Most expanded thyroid clonotypes above 0.001 also appeared in blood.

The V gene is TRBV6-6, the J gene TRBJ2-3, with TRBD2 matching over 14 bases. This sequence originates from a woman under 30 with Graves' ophthalmopathy. Sequencing was carried out using blood. The CDR3 coding sequence is TGTGCCAGCAGTTACACCGGGACTAGCGGGAGTATGGATACGCAGTATTTT. It codes for CASSYTGTSGSMDTQYF.